This T cell receptor (beta chain) was sequenced in a study of T cell changes during pregnancy in multiple sclerosis. Germline V gene lookup returns CDR1 ENHRY and CDR2 SYGVKD. CDR3 length equals 16 residues. Unmatched junction bases numbered 10, after V lost 4 bases and J lost 3 bases. Sequenced by immunoSEQ multiplex PCR; TCRdb stores in-frame clones only, minus some. The sample shows roughly 14,000 clones, just over 85% of them seen only once. The V and J genes are TRBV10-3 and TRBJ2-5; 8 nucleotides align to TRBD1. The receptor's source is a female donor with multiple sclerosis, enrolled in a pregnancy study. The source was CD8+ T cells from peripheral blood mononuclear cells, collected in the first trimester of pregnancy. The DNA of the CDR3 is TGTGCCATCAGTGGGGGACAGGAAGGGGTCGAAGAGACCCAGTACTTC. Its translation: CAISGGQEGVEETQYF.